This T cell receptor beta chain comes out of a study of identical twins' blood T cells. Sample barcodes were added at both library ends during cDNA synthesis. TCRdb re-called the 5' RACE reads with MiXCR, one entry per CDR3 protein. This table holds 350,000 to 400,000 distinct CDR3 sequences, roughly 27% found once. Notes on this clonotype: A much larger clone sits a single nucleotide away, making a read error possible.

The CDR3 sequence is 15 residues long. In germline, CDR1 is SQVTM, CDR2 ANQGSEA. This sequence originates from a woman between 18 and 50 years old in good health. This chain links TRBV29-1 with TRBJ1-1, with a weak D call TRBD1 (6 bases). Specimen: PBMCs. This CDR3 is CGVGGHSRTTYEAFF. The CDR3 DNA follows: TGCGGCGTTGGGGGCCACAGCCGAACGACTTATGAAGCTTTCTTT.